This T cell receptor (beta chain) is from a study of shared clonotypes between healthy human individuals. A single count supports this clone. Its target is not known. Sequencing used immunoSEQ multiplex PCR; TCRdb keeps in-frame clones, though not all of them. In the table there are roughly 2.5 million clones, just over 90% of which are singletons. Regarding the study as a whole: Large depth notwithstanding, sorted-subset sequencing proved incomplete by rarefaction.

CDR3 size: 21 residues. Germline V lookup: CDR1 GTSNPN, CDR2 SVGIG (reference sequence). V shed 3 bases and J 2 bases; nucleotides not matched to a gene: 22. The sequence was obtained from a man between 18 and 35 years old in good health. This rearrangement joins TRBV30 to TRBJ2-1; 10 bases align to TRBD2. Material for sequencing was naive CD4+ T cells sorted from blood. Subset given: CD45RA+ positively selected. CDR3 amino acids: CAWRGRGRASGGPIPYNEQFF. The CDR3 DNA sequence: TGTGCCTGGAGGGGAAGGGGTCGGGCTAGCGGGGGTCCTATCCCCTACAATGAGCAGTTCTTC.